This T cell receptor (beta chain) originates from a study of blood T cell repertoires in COVID-19. Across the study: Spain, Italy and the United States supplied samples that represented acute and convalescent COVID-19. PBMCs, B-cell-depleted T cells, or T cells were the source of the cDNA or gDNA that made up the material.

Original handling: Nucleated cell counts were estimated from reference gene primer amplification. Assay: immunoSEQ multiplex PCR; the TCRdb copy retains only in-frame clones and omits some. For V, J and clone size, that table is used; D and trimming come from the DNA. The sample lists about 250,000 clones, approximately 86% occurring once. CDR3 length: 14 residues. Per germline, CDR1 MNHEY and CDR2 SVGAGI. The V and J ends lost 6 bases and 7 bases respectively, with 15 bases between them. This TCR derives from a woman aged 60-70 years who had recovered from COVID-19. Sequenced: peripheral blood. V and J are TRBV6-5 and TRBJ1-4; D might be TRBD1 (5 bases). Written as DNA, the CDR3 is TGTGCCAGCAGGCGGGACCGGCCTATTGAAAAACTGTTTTTT. Translated, it gives CASRRDRPIEKLFF.